This TCR beta chain was recorded in a study of T cell responses to AZD1222 COVID-19 vaccine. Clones were read by immunoSEQ multiplex PCR, and TCRdb kept only the in-frame ones, dropping some. The sample has over 80,000 clones; 75% to 90% are singletons. The sequencing here drew on peripheral blood, taken on day 0 of AZD1222 vaccination. The clonotype was recovered from an adult in good health.

CDR3 nucleotide sequence: TGTGCCAGCAGTGAGCGATACTCTAGCACAGATACGCAGTATTTT. It encodes CASSERYSSTDTQYF. The rearrangement links TRBV2 to TRBJ2-3; D remains unclear. CDR1 is SNHLY, CDR2 FYNNEI, per germline. V lost 3 bases, J lost 0 bases, and 10 bases lay in between. CDR3 size: 15 residues.